The T cell receptor beta chain described here comes from a study of blood T cell repertoires in COVID-19. Study overall: COVID-19 samples collected from the United States, Italy and Spain covered acute and convalescent phases. PBMCs, B-cell-depleted T cells, or T cells provided the cDNA or gDNA that made up the material.

In the original processing: Reference gene primer amplification gave estimated nucleated cell counts. Here immunoSEQ multiplex PCR was the method, and the copy in TCRdb shows in-frame clones only, minus some. The V and J calls and the clone size are those of that table, but D and trimming were determined from the DNA. Among tens of thousands of clones listed, about 78% were seen once. This clonotype was obtained from a man between 65 and 79 years old with active or convalescent COVID-19. Sequencing used peripheral blood.

The CDR3 reads CASSPASGDTDTQYF. For the CDR3, the DNA is TGTGCCAGCAGCCCAGCTAGCGGAGACACAGATACGCAGTATTTT. V usage is TRBV9 and J usage is TRBJ2-3; 7 nucleotides line up with TRBD2. This CDR3 contains 15 residues. Germline CDR1 is SGDLS and CDR2 is YYNGEE. After removal of 4 bases from V and 2 bases from J, the junction contained 7 bases not matched to a gene.